This section outlines one T cell receptor beta chain sequence together with its context. The data were taken from a study of blood T cell repertoires in COVID-19. About the research overall: Material from acute and convalescent COVID-19 was sourced from the United States, Italy and Spain. In each case, the material was cDNA or gDNA derived from T cells, B-cell-depleted T cells, or PBMCs.

Germline assignment: CDR1 KGHSH and CDR2 LQKENI. CDR3 length equals 12 residues. With V trimmed by 9 bases and J by 0 bases, 2 bases remained unmatched. Some clones are missing from TCRdb's copy, which holds only in-frame ones; the method was immunoSEQ multiplex PCR. The sample consists of around 160,000 clones, around 80% of them appearing once. Material for sequencing was PBMCs or T cells enriched from blood (not recorded which). The chain carries TRBV18 and TRBJ2-7; 7 nucleotides align to TRBD2. The sequence came from a man aged 40-49 years who had recovered from COVID-19. DNA of the CDR3: TGTGCCAGTCGGGGGGACTCCTACGAGCAGTACTTC. This codes for CASRGDSYEQYF.